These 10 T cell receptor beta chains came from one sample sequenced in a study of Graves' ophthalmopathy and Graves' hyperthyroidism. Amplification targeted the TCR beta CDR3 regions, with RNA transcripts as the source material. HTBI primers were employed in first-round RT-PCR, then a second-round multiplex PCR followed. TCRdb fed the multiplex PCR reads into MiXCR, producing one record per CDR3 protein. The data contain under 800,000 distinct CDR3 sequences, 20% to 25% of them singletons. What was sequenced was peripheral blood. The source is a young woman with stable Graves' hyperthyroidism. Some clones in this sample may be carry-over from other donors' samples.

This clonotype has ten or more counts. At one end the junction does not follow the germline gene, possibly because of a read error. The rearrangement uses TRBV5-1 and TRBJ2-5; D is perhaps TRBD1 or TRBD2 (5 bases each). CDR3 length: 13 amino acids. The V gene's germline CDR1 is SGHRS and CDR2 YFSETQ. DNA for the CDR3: TGTGCCAGCAGCTTAGAGGGACGGGAGACCCAGTACTTC. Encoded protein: CASSLEGRETQYF.

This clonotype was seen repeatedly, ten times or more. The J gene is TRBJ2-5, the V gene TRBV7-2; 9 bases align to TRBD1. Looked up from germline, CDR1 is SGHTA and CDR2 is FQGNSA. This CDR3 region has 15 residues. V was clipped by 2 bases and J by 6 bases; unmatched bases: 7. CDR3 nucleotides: TGTGCCAGCAGCTTACCCTGGACAGGGGTGAAGACCCAGTACTTC. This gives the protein CASSLPWTGVKTQYF.

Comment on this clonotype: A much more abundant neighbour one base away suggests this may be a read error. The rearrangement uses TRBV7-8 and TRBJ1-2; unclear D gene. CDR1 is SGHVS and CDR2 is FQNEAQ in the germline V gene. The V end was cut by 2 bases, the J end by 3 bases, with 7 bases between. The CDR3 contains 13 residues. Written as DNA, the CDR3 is TGTGCCAGCAGCTTACAGGACTACTATGGCTACACCTTC. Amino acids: CASSLQDYYGYTF.

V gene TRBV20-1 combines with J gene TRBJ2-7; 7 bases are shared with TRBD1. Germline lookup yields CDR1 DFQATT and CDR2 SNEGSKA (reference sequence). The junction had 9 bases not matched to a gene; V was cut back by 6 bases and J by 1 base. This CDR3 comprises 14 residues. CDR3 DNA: TGCAGTGCAAACCGACAGGGATGGTCCTACGAGCAGTACTTC. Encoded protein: CSANRQGWSYEQYF.

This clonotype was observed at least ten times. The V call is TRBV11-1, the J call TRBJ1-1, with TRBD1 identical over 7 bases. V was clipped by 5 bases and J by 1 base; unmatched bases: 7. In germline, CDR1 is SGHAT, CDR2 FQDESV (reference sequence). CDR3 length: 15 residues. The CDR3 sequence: CASSTGGQRNTEAFF. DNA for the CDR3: TGTGCCAGCAGCACCGGGGGACAGAGGAACACTGAAGCTTTCTTT. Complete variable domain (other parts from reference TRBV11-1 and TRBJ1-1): EAEVAQSPRYKITEKSQAVAFWCDPISGHATLYWYRQILGQGPELLVQFQDESVVDDSQLPKDRFSAERLKGVDSTLKIQPAELGDSAMYLCASSTGGQRNTEAFFGQGTRLTVV.

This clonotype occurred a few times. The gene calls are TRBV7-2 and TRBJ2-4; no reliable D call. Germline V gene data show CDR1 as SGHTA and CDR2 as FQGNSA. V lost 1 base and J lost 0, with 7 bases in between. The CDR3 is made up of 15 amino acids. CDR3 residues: CASSLVSVAKNIQYF. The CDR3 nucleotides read TGTGCCAGCAGCTTAGTGAGCGTAGCCAAAAACATTCAGTACTTC.

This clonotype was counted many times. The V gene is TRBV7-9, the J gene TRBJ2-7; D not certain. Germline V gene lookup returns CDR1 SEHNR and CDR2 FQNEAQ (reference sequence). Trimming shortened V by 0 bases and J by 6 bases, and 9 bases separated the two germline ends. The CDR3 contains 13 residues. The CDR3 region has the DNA TGTGCCAGCAGCTTAGCGGTGTCTGCCGAGCAGTACTTC. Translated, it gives CASSLAVSAEQYF.

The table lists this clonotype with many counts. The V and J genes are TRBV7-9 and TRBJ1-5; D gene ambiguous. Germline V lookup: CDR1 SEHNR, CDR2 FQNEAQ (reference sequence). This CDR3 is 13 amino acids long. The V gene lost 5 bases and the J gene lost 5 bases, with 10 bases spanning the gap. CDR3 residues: CASSLLADQPQHF. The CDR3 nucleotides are TGTGCCAGCAGCCTCCTCGCCGATCAGCCCCAGCATTTT.

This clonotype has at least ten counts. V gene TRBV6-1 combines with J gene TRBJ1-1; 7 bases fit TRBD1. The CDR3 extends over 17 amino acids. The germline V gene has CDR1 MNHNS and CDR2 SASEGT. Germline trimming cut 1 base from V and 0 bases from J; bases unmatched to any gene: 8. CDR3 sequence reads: CASSEVVGGRMNTEAFF. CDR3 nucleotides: TGTGCCAGCAGTGAAGTGGTAGGGGGCCGCATGAACACTGAAGCTTTCTTT.

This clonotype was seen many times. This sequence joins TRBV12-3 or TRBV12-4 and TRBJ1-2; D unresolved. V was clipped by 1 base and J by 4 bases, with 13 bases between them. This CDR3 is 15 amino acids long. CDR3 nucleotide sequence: TGTGCCAGCAGTTTAGGGACTCCAGAGAGCTATGGCTACACCTTC. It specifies CASSLGTPESYGYTF.